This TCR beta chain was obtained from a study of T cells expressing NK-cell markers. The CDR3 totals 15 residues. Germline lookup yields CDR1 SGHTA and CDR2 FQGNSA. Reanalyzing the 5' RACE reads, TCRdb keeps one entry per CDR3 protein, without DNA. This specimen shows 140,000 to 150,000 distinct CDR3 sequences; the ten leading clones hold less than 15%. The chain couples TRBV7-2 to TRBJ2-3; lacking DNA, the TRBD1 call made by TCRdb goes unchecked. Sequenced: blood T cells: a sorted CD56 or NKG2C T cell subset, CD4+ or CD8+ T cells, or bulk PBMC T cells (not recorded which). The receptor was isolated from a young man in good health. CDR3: CASSAGTVSTDTQYF.